This TCR beta chain was captured in a study of cytomegalovirus exposure and HLA in healthy donors. Overall study findings and caveats: Excluded: some indistinguishable V segments such as TRBV6-2 and TRBV6-3. Researchers counted around 160 TCR beta chains as cytomegalovirus-associated.

Points on this clone: Its antigen is unidentified.

PCR amplification relied on 60 Vbeta primers (plus 13 Jbeta primers). The repertoire was sequenced with immunoSEQ multiplex PCR; TCRdb's copy has only in-frame clones and lacks some. The sample has 250,000 to 350,000 clones, 70% to 90% seen once; the top ten hold less than 4%. This CDR3 has 16 amino acids. Germline V lookup: CDR1 LGHNT, CDR2 FRNRAP. Trimming took 1 base from V and 2 from J; bases not matched to a gene: 4. Unrecorded immune exposures were likely, despite nominal health at sampling. The rearrangement links TRBV12-5 to TRBJ2-3, with 9 nucleotides matching TRBD1. The sequencing input was PBMCs. The receptor comes from a man aged 40-55 years in good health and CMV-seropositive. In DNA, the CDR3 is TGTGCTAGTGGTTTGGGACAGGGGGTTACCACAGATACGCAGTATTTT. Translating gives CASGLGQGVTTDTQYF.